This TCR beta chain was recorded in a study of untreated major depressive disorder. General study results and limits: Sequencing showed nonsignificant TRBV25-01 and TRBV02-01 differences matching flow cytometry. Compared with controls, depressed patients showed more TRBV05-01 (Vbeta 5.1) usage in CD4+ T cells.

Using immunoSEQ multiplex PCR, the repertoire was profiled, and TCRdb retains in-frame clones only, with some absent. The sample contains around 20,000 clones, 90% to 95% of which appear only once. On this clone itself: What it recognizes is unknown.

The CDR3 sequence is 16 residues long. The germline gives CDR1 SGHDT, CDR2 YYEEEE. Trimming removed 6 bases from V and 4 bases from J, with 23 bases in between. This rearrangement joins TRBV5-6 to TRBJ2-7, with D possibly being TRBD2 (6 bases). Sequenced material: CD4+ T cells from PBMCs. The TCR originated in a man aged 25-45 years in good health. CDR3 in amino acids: CASNPSGGIPSYEQYF. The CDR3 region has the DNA TGTGCCAGCAACCCATCGGGCGGGATCCCCTCATACGAGCAGTACTTC.